This record looks at one T cell receptor beta chain sequence and its context. Its antigen is not known. The data originate from a study of T cells expressing NK-cell markers. For the study at large: In the group of eight sequenced donors, seven were HCMV-seropositive and one was seronegative. Study-wide results and caveats: Each of about six donors carried dominant NKG2C+ clonotypes accounting for about 1.0-7.0% of CD8+ T cells.

Looked up from germline, CDR1 is SEHNR and CDR2 is FQNEAQ (reference sequence). The CDR3 runs 16 residues. UMI-tagged 5'RACE template switching yielded the TCR beta cDNA. TCRdb reprocessed the 5' RACE reads, keeping one entry per CDR3 protein, no DNA. The listing contains more than 250,000 distinct CDR3 sequences. Sequencing used blood T cells: a sorted CD56 or NKG2C T cell subset, CD4+ or CD8+ T cells, or bulk PBMC T cells (not recorded which). The rearrangement links TRBV7-9 to TRBJ2-2; absent DNA, TCRdb's TRBD1 call cannot be checked. The TCR sequence derives from a man between 18 and 35 years old in good health. The CDR3 loop is CASSDRPGTPAGELFF.